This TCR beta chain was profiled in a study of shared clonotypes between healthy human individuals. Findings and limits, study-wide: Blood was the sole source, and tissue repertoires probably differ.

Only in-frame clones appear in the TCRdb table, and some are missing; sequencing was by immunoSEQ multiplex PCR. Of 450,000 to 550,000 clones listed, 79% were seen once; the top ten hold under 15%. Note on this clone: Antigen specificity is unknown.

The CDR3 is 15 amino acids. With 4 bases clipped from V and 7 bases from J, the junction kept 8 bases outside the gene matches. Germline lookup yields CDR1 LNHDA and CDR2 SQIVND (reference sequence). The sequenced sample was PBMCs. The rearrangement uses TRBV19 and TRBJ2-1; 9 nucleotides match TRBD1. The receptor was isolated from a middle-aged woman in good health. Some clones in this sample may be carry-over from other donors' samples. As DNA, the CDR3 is TGTGCCAGTAGTAGAGCCGGGACAGGGAATAATGAGCAGTTCTTC. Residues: CASSRAGTGNNEQFF.